This T cell receptor (beta chain) was sequenced in a study of blood T cell repertoires in COVID-19. About the study: The study drew acute and convalescent COVID-19 samples from the United States, Italy and Spain. Sources were T cells, B-cell-depleted T cells, or PBMCs; the material itself was cDNA or gDNA.

How the authors handled the data: Amplifying reference gene primers gave estimates of nucleated cell counts. Profiled with immunoSEQ multiplex PCR; TCRdb holds only in-frame clones, not every one. D and trimming were read from the DNA, whereas the V and J calls and clone size are those reported in that table. The sample yields 60,000 to 95,000 clones, approximately 79% seen once. Per the germline V gene, CDR1 is KGHSH and CDR2 is LQKENI. The CDR3 runs to 14 residues. V was shortened by 3 bases and J by 1 base, with 9 bases between the two germline ends. The sequenced sample was peripheral blood. V gene TRBV18 combines with J gene TRBJ1-2; no clear D gene. The source is a human donor with acute or convalescent COVID-19. The donor label of this sample is uncertain. CDR3 amino acids: CASSPVSRNYGYTF. CDR3 nucleotides: TGTGCCAGCTCACCGGTCAGTCGTAACTATGGCTACACCTTC.